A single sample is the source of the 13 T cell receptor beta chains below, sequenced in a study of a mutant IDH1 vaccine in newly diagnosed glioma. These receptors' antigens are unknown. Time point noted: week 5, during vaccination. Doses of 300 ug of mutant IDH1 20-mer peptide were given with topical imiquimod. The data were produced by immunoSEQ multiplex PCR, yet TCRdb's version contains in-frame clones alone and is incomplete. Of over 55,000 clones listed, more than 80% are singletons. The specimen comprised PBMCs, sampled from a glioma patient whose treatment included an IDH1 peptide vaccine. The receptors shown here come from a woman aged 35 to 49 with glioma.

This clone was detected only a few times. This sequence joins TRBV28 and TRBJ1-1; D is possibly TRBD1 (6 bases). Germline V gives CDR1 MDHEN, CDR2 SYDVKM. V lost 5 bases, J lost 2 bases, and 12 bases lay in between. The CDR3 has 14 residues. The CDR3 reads CASSPQGFNTEAFF. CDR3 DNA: TGTGCCAGCAGTCCTCAGGGGTTCAACACTGAAGCTTTCTTT.

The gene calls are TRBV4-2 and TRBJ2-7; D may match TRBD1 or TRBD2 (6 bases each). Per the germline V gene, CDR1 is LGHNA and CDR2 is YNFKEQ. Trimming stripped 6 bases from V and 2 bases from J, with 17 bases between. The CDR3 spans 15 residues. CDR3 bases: TGTGCCAGCAGTGGGCGGGACACCGGAACCTACGAGCAGTACTTC. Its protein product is CASSGRDTGTYEQYF.

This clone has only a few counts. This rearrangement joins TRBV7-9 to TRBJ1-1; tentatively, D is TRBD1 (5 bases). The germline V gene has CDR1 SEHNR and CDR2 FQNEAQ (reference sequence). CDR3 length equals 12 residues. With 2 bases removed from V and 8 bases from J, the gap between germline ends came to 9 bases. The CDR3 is CASSLTRDEAFF. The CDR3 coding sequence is TGTGCCAGCAGCTTAACCCGGGACGAAGCTTTCTTT.

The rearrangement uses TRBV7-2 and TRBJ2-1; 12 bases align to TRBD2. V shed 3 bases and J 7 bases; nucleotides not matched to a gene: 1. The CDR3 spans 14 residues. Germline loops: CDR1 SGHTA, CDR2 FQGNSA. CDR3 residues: CASSFGLAGNEQFF. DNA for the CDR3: TGTGCCAGCAGCTTCGGACTAGCGGGGAATGAGCAGTTCTTC.

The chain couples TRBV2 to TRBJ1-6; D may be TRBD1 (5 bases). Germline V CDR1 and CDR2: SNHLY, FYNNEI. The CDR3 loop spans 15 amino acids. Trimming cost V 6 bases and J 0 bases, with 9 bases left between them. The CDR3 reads CASRQESSYNSPLHF. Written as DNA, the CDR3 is TGTGCCAGCAGACAGGAGAGCTCCTATAATTCACCCCTCCACTTT.

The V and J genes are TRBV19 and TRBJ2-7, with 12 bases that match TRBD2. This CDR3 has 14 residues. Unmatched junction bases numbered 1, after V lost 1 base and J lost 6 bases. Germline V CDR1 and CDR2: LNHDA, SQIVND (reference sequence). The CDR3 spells CASSIGLAGVEQYF. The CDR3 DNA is TGTGCCAGTAGTATAGGACTAGCGGGAGTCGAGCAGTACTTC.

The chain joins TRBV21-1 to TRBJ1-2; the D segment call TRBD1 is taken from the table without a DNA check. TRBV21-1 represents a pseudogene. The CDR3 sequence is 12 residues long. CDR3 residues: CASRGAGYGYTF. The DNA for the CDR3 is TGTGCCAGCAGAGGGGCTGGCTATGGCTACACCTTC.

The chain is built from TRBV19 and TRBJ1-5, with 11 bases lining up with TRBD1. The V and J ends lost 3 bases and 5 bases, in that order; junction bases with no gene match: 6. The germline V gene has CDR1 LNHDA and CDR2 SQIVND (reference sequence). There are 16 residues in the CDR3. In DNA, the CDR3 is TGTGCCAGTAGTATTTCGGGACAGGGGGAAGATCAGCCCCAGCATTTT. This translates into CASSISGQGEDQPQHF.

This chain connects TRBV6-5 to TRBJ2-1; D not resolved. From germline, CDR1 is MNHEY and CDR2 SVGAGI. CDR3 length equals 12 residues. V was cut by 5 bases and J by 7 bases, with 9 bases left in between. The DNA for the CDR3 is TGTGCCAGCAGTCCCGACTCTAATGAGCAGTTCTTC. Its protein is CASSPDSNEQFF.

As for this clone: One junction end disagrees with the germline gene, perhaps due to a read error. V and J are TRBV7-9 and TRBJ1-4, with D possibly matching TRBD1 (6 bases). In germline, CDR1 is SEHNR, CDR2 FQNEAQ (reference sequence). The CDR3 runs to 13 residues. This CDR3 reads CASSFETGGGLVF. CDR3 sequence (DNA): TGTGCCAGCAGCTTTGAGACGGGGGGGGGCCTTGTTTTT.

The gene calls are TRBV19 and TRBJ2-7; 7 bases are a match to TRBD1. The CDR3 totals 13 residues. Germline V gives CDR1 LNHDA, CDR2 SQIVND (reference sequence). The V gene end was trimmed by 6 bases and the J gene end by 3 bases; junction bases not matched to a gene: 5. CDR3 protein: CASRLSGGYEQYF. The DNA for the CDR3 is TGTGCCAGTAGACTGTCAGGGGGCTACGAGCAGTACTTC.

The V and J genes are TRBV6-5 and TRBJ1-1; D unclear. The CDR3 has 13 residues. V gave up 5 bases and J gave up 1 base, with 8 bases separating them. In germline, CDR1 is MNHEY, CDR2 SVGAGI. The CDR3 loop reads CASSLYGNTEAFF. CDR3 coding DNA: TGTGCCAGCAGTCTCTATGGGAACACTGAAGCTTTCTTT.

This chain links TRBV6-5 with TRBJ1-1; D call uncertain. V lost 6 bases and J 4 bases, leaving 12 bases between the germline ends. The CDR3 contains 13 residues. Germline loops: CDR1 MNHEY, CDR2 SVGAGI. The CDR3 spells CASRSPWATEAFF. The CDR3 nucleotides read TGTGCCAGCAGATCTCCTTGGGCCACTGAAGCTTTCTTT.